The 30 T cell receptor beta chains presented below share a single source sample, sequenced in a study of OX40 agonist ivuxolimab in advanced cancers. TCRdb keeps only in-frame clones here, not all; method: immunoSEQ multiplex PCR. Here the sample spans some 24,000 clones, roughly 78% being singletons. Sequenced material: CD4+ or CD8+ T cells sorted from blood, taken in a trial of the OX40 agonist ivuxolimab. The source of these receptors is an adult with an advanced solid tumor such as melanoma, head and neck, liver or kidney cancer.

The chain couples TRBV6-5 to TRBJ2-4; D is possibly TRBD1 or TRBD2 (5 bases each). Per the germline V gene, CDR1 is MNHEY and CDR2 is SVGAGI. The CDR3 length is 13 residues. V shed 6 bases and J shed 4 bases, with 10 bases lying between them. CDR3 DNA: TGTGCCAGCAGCCGGGACCGGAAAAACATTCAGTACTTC. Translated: CASSRDRKNIQYF.

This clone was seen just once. The CDR3 sequence is CASSLAGGRGPQHF. The CDR3 DNA reads as TGTGCCAGCAGCTTGGCCGGGGGACGGGGGCCCCAGCATTTT. The rearrangement links TRBV5-6 to TRBJ1-5; possibly TRBD1 for D (5 bases). V was cut by 0 bases and J by 9 bases, with 13 bases left in between. Germline V gene data show CDR1 as SGHDT and CDR2 as YYEEEE. This CDR3 contains 14 residues. Filled out from reference TRBV5-6 and TRBJ1-5, the complete variable domain reads DAGVTQSPTHLIKTRGQQVTLRCSPKSGHDTVSWYQQALGQGPQFIFQYYEEEERQRGNFPDRFSGHQFPNYSSELNVNALLLGDSALYLCASSLAGGRGPQHFGDGTRLSIL.

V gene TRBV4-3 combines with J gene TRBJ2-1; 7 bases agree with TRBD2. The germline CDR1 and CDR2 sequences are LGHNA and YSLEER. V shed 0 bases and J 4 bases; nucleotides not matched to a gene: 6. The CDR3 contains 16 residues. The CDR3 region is CASSQETAGPYNEQFF. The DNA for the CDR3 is TGCGCCAGCAGCCAAGAGACAGCGGGACCTTACAATGAGCAGTTCTTC.

CDR3 in DNA: TGCGCCAGCAGCTTGGCCAGCGTCTACGAGCAGTACTTC. Protein: CASSLASVYEQYF. The rearrangement joins TRBV5-1 to TRBJ2-7; D remains unclear. V was pared by 0 bases and J by 3 bases, with 7 bases between. CDR1 is SGHRS, CDR2 YFSETQ, per germline. This CDR3 comprises 13 residues.

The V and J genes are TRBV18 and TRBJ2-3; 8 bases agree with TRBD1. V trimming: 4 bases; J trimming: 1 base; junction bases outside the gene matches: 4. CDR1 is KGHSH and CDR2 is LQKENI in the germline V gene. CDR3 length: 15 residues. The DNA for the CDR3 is TGTGCCAGCTCACGTGGGACAGGCGGCACAGATACGCAGTATTTT. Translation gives CASSRGTGGTDTQYF.

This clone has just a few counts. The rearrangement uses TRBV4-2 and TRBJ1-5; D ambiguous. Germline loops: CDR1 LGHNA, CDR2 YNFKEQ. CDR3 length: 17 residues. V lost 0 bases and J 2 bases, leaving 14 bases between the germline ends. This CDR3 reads CASSQDPVAAGNQPQHF. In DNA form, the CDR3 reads TGTGCCAGCAGCCAAGATCCGGTGGCGGCGGGCAATCAGCCCCAGCATTTT.

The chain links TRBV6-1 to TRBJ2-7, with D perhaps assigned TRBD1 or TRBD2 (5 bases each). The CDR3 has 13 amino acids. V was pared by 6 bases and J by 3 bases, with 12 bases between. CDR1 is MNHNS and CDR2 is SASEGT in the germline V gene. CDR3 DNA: TGTGCCAGCAGCGCCGGGACCAACTACGAGCAGTACTTC. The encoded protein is CASSAGTNYEQYF.

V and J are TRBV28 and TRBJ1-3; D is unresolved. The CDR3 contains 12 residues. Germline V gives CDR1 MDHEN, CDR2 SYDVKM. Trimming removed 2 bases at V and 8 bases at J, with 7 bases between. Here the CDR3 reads CASSLHLHTIYF. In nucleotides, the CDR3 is TGTGCCAGCAGTTTACACCTACACACCATATATTTT.

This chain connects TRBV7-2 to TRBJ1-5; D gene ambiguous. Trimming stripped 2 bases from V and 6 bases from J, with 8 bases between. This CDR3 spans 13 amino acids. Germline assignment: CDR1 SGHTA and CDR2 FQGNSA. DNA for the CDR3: TGTGCCAGCAGCTTACTCCCAACTCAGCCCCAGCATTTT. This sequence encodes CASSLLPTQPQHF.

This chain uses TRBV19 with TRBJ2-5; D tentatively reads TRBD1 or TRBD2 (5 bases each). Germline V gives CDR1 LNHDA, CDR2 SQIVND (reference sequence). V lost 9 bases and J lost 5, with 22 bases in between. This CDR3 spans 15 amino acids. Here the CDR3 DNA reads TGTGCCAGCTCTCAGATCGAGGGGATTGGGGAGACCCAGTACTTC. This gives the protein CASSQIEGIGETQYF.

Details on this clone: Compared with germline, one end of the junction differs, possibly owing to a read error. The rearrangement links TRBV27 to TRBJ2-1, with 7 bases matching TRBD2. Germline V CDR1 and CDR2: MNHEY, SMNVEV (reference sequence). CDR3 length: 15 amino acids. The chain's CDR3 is CASRGAGRSYNKQFF. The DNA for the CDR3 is TGTGCCAGCAGGGGAGCGGGACGGTCCTACAATAAGCAGTTCTTC.

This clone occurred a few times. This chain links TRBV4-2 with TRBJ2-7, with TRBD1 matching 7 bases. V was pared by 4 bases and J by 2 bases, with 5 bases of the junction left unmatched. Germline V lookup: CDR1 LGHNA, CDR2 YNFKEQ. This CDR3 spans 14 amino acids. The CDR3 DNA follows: TGTGCCAGCAGCCTAAGACAGGGTCCCTACGAGCAGTACTTC. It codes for CASSLRQGPYEQYF.

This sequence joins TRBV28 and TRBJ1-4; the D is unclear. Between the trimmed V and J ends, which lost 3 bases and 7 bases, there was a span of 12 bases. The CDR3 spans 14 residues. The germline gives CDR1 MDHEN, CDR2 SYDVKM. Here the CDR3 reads CASSLRASGEKLFF. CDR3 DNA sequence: TGTGCCAGCAGTTTGAGGGCGAGTGGTGAAAAACTGTTTTTT.

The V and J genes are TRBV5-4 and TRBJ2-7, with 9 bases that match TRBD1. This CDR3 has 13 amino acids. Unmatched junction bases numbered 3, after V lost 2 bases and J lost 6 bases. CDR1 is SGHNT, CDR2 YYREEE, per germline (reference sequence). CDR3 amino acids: CASSLQGASEQYF. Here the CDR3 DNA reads TGTGCCAGCAGCTTACAGGGGGCCAGCGAGCAGTACTTC. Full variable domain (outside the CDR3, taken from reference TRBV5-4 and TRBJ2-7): ETGVTQSPTHLIKTRGQQVTLRCSSQSGHNTVSWYQQALGQGPQFIFQYYREEENGRGNFPPRFSGLQFPNYSSELNVNALELDDSALYLCASSLQGASEQYFGPGTRLTVT.

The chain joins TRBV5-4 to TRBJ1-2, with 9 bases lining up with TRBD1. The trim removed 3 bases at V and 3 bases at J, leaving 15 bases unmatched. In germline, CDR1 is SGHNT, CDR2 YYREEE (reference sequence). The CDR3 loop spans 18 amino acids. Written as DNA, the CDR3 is TGTGCCAGCAGCTCCCCGCTCTATACGGGACAGGGTCACTATGGCTACACCTTC. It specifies CASSSPLYTGQGHYGYTF.

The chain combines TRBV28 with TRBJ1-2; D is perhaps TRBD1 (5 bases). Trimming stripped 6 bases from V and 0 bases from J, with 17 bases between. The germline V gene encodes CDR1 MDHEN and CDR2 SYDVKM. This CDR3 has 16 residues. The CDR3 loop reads CASRNGGISTNYGYTF. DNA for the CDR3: TGTGCCAGCAGGAACGGGGGGATTTCTACTAACTATGGCTACACCTTC.

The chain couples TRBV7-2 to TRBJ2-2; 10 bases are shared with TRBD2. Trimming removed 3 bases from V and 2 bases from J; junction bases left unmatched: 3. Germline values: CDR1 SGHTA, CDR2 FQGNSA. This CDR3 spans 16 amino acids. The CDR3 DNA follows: TGTGCCAGCAGCTTCGTAGCGGGGGGTAACACCGGGGAGCTGTTTTTT. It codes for CASSFVAGGNTGELFF.

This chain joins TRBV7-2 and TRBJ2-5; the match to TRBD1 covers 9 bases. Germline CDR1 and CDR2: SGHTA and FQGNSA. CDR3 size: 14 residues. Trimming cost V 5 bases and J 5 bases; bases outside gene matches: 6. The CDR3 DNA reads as TGTGCCAGCAGCCCGACAGGGGGTCGGGAGACCCAGTACTTC. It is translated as CASSPTGGRETQYF. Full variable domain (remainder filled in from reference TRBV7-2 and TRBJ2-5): GAGVSQSPSNKVTEKGKDVELRCDPISGHTALYWYRQSLGQGLEFLIYFQGNSAPDKSGLPSDRFSAERTGGSVSTLTIQRTQQEDSAVYLCASSPTGGRETQYFGPGTRLLVL.

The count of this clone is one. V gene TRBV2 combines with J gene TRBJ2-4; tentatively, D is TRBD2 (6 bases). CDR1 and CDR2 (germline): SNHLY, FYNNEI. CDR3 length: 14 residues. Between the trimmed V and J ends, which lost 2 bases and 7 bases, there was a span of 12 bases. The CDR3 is CASSEQLAINIQYF. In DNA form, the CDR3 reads TGTGCCAGCAGTGAACAACTAGCAATTAACATTCAGTACTTC.

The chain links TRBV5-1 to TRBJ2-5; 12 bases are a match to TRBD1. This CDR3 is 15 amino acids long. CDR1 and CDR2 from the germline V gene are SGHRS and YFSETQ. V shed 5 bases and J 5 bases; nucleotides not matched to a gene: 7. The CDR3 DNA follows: TGCGCCAGCAGGGGACAGGGGGCTAAACGGGAGACCCAGTACTTC. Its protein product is CASRGQGAKRETQYF.

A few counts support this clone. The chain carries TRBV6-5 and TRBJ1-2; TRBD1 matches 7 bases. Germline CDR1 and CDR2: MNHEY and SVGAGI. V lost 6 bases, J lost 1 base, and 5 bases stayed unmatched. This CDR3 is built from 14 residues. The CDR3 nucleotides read TGTGCCAGCAGAGGGACAGCTGATAACTATGGCTACACCTTC. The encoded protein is CASRGTADNYGYTF.

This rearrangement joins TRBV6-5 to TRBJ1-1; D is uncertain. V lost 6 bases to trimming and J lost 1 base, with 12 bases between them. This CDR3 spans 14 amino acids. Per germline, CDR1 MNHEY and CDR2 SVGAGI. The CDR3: CASSFQVGNTEAFF. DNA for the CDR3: TGTGCCAGCAGCTTTCAGGTGGGGAACACTGAAGCTTTCTTT.

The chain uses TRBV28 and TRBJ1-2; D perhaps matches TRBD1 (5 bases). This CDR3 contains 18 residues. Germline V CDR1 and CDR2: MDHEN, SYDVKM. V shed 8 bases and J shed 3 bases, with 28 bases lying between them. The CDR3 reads CASLDPLLGGNKDYGYTF. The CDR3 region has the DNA TGTGCCAGCTTGGACCCGTTACTGGGGGGGAATAAAGACTATGGCTACACCTTC.

The CDR3 loop reads CASSWGQGGEKLFF. As DNA, the CDR3 is TGTGCCAGCAGTTGGGGACAGGGCGGTGAAAAACTGTTTTTT. The chain couples TRBV6-5 to TRBJ1-4; 9 bases are a match to TRBD1. The CDR3 sequence is 14 residues long. V shed 4 bases, J shed 7 bases, and the junction held 4 bases outside the gene matches. Germline CDR1 is MNHEY and CDR2 is SVGAGI.

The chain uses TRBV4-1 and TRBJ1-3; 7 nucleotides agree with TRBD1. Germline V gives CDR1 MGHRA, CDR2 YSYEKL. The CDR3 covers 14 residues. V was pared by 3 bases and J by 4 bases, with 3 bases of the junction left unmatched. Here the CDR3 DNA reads TGCGCCAGCAGCCACCCGGGACAGGGAAACACCATATATTTT. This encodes CASSHPGQGNTIYF.

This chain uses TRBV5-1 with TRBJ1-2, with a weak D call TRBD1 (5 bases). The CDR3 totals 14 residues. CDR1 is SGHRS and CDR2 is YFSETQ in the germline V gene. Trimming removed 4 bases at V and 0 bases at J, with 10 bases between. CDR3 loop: CASSIGTSNYGYTF. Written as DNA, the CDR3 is TGCGCCAGCAGCATAGGGACTTCTAACTATGGCTACACCTTC.

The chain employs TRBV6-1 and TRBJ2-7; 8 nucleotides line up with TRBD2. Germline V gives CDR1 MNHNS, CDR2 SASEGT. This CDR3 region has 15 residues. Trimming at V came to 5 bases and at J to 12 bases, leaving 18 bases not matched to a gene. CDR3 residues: CASSLGGESQARLYF. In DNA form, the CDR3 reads TGTGCCAGCAGTCTCGGGGGGGAGAGCCAAGCGAGGCTGTACTTC.

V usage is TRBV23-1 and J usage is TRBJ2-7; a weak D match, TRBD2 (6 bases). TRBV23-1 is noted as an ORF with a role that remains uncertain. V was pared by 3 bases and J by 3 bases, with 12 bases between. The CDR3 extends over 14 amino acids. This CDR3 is CASSHREESYEQYF. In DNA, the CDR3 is TGCGCCAGCAGTCACAGGGAGGAGAGCTACGAGCAGTACTTC.

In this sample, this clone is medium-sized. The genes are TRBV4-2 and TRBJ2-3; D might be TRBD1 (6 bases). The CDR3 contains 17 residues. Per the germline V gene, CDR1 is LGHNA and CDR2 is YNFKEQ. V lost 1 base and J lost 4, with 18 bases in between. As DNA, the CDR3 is TGTGCCAGCAGCCAAGTTAGTTGGGCAGGGGTGTCAGATACGCAGTATTTT. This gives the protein CASSQVSWAGVSDTQYF.

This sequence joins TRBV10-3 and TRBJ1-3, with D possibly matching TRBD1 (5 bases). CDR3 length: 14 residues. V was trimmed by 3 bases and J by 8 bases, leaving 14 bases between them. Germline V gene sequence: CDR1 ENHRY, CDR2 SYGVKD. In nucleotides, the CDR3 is TGTGCCATCAGTGAAAGAGGGGTTGGGGACACCATATATTTT. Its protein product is CAISERGVGDTIYF.